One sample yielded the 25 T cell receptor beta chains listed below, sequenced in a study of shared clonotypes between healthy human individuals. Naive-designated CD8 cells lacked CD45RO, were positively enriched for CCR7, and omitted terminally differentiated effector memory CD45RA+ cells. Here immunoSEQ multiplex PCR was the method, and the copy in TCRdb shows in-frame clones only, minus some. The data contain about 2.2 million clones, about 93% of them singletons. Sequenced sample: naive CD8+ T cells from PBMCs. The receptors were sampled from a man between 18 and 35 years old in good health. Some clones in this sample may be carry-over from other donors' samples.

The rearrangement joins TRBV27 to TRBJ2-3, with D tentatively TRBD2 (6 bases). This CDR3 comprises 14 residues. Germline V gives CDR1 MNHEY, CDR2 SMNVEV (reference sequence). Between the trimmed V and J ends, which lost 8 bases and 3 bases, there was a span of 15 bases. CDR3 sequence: CASGRGPWTDTQYF. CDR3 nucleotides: TGTGCCAGCGGGCGGGGACCGTGGACAGATACGCAGTATTTT.

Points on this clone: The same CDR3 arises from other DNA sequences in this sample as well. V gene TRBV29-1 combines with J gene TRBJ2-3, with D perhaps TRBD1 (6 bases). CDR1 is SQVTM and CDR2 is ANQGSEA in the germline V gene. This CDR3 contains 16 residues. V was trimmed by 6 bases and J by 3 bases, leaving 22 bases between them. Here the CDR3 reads CSVFNTGLHSTDTQYF. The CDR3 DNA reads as TGCAGCGTATTTAACACAGGGCTCCATAGTACAGATACGCAGTATTTT.

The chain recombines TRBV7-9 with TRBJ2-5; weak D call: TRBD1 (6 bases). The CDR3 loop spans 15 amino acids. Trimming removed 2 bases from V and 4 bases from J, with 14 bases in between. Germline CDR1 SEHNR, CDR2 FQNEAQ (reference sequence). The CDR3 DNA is TGTGCCAGCAGCTTAAGGGCAGGGGAGCCAGAGACCCAGTACTTC. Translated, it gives CASSLRAGEPETQYF. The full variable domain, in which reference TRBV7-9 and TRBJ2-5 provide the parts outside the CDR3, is DTGVSQNPRHKITKRGQNVTFRCDPISEHNRLYWYRQTLGQGPEFLTYFQNEAQLEKSRLLSDRFSAERPKGSFSTLEIQRTEQGDSAMYLCASSLRAGEPETQYFGPGTRLLVL.

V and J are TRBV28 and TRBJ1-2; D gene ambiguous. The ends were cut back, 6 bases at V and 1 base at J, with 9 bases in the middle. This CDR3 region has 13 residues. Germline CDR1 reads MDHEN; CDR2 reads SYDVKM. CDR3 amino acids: CASRNLGNYGYTF. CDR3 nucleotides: TGTGCCAGCAGGAATCTCGGTAACTATGGCTACACCTTC.

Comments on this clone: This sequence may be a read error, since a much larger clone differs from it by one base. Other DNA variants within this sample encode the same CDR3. CDR3 residues: CASSYSANTEAFF. The DNA of the CDR3 is TGTGCCAGCAGTTACTCGGCGAACACTGAAGCTTTCTTT. V usage is TRBV6-6 and J usage is TRBJ1-1; the D is unclear. The CDR3 extends over 13 amino acids. The V end was cut by 0 bases, the J end by 1 base, with 3 bases between. The germline V gene has CDR1 MNHNY and CDR2 SVGAGI (reference sequence).

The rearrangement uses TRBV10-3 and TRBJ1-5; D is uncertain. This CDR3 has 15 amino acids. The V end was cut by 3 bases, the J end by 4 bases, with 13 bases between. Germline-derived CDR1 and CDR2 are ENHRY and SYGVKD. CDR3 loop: CAISDLEGGNQPQHF. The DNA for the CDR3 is TGTGCCATCAGTGATCTGGAGGGCGGGAATCAGCCCCAGCATTTT.

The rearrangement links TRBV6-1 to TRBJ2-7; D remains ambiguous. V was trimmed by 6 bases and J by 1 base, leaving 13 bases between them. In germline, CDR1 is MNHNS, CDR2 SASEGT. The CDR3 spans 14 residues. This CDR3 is CASRGRANSYEQYF. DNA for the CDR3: TGTGCCAGCAGGGGTAGGGCAAATTCCTACGAGCAGTACTTC.

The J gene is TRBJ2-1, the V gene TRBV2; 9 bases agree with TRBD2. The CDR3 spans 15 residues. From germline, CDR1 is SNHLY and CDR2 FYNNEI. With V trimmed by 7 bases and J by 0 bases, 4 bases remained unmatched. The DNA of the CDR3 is TGTGCCAGCATCCCGGGACTAGCCTCCTACAATGAGCAGTTCTTC. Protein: CASIPGLASYNEQFF.

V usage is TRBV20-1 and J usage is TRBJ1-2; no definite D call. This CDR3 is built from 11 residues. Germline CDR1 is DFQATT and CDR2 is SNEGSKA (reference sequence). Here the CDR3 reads CGEGPNYGYTF. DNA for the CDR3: TGCGGGGAAGGGCCCAATTATGGCTACACCTTC.

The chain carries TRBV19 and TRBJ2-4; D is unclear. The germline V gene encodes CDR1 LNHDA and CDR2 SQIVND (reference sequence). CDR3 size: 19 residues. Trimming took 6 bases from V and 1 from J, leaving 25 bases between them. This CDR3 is CASSPKTSIGLGAKNIQYF. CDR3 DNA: TGTGCCAGTAGCCCAAAAACCTCTATCGGCTTGGGGGCCAAAAACATTCAGTACTTC. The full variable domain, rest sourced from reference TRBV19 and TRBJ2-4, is DGGITQSPKYLFRKEGQNVTLSCEQNLNHDAMYWYRQDPGQGLRLIYYSQIVNDFQKGDIAEGYSVSREKKESFPLTVTSAQKNPTAFYLCASSPKTSIGLGAKNIQYFGAGTRLSVL.

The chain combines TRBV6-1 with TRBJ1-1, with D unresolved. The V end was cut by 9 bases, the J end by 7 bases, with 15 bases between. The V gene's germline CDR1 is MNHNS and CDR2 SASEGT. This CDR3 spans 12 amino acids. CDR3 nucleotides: TGTGCCAGTAGGCGAGGGCGGAATGAAGCTTTCTTT. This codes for CASRRGRNEAFF.

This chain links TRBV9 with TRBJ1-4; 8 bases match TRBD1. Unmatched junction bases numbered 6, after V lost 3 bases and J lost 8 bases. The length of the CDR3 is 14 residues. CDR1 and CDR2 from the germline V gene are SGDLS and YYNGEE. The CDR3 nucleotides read TGTGCCAGCAGCGAGACAGGGGACGGGGAAAAACTGTTTTTT. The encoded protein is CASSETGDGEKLFF.

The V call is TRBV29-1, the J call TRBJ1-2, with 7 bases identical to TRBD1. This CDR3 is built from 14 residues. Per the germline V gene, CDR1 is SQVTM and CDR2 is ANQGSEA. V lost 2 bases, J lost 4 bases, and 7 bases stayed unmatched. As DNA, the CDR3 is TGCAGCGTTGAAAAGGGGGCCGGACCCTATGGCTACACCTTC. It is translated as CSVEKGAGPYGYTF.

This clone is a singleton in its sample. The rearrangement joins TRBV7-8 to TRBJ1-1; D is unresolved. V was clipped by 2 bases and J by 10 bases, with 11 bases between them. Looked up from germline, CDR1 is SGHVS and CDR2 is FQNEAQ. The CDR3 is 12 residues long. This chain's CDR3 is CASSLSNLLAFF. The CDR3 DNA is TGTGCCAGCAGCTTAAGTAATCTTTTAGCTTTCTTT. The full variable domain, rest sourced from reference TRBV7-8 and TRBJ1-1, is GAGVSQSPRYKVAKRGQDVALRCDPISGHVSLFWYQQALGQGPEFLTYFQNEAQLDKSGLPSDRFFAERPEGSVSTLKIQRTQQEDSAVYLCASSLSNLLAFFGQGTRLTVV.

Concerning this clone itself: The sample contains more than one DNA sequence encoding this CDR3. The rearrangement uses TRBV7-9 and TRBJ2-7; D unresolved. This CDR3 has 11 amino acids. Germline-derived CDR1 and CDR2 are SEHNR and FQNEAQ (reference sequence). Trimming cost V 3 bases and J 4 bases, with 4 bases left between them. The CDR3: CASSFEYEQYF. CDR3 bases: TGTGCCAGCAGCTTTGAATACGAGCAGTACTTC.

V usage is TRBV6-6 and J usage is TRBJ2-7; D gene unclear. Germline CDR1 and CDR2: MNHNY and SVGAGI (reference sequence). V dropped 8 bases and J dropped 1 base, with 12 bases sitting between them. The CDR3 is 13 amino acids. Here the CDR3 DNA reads TGTGCCAGCCTCGACGTGCTTTCCTACGAGCAGTACTTC. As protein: CASLDVLSYEQYF.

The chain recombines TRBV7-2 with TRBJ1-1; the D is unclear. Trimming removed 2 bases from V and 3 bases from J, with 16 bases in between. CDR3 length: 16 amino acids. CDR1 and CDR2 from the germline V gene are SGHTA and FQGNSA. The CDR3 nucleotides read TGTGCCAGCAGCTTAAACCATTTTGGGGTGGACACTGAAGCTTTCTTT. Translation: CASSLNHFGVDTEAFF.

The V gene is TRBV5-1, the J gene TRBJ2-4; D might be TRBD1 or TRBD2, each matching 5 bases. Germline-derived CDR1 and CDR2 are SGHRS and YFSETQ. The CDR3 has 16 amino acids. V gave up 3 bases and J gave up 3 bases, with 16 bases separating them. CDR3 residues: CASSWNAQGDKNIQYF. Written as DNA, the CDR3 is TGCGCCAGCAGCTGGAACGCTCAGGGAGACAAAAACATTCAGTACTTC.

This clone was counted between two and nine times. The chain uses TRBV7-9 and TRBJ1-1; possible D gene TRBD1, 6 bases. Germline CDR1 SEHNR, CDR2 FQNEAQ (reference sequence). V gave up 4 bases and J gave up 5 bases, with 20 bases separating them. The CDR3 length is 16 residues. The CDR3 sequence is CASSSPEGEVGTEAFF. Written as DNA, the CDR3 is TGTGCCAGCAGCTCCCCCGAGGGGGAAGTAGGGACTGAAGCTTTCTTT.

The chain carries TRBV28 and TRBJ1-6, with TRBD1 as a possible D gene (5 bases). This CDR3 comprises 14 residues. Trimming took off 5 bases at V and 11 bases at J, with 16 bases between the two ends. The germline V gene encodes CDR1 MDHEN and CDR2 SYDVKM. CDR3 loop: CASSPVFGAPPLHF. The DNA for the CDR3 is TGTGCCAGCAGTCCCGTGTTCGGGGCCCCACCCCTCCACTTT.

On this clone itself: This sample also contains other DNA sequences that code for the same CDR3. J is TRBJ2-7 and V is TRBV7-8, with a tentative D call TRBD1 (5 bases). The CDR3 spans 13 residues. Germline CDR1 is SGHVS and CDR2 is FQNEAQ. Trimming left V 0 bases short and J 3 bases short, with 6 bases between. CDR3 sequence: CASSLADSYEQYF. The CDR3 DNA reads TGTGCCAGCAGCTTAGCCGACAGCTACGAGCAGTACTTC.

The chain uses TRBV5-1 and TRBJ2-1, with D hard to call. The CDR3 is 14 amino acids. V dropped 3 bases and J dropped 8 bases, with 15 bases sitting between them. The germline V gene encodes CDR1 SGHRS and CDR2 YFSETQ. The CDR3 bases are TGCGCCAGCAGCTCGCCGGGCTTTAAAGATGAGCAGTTCTTC. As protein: CASSSPGFKDEQFF.

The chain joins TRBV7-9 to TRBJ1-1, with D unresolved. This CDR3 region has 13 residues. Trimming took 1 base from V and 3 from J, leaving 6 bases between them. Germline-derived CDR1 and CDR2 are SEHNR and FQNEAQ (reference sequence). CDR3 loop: CASSLESYTEAFF. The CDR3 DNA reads TGTGCCAGCAGCTTAGAATCGTACACTGAAGCTTTCTTT.

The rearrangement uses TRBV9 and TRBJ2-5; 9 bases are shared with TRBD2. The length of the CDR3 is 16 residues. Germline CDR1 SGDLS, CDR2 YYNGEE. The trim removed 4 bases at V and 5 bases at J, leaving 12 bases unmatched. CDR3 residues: CASSPSSGGYGETQYF. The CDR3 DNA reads TGTGCCAGCAGCCCGAGTAGCGGGGGCTATGGGGAGACCCAGTACTTC.

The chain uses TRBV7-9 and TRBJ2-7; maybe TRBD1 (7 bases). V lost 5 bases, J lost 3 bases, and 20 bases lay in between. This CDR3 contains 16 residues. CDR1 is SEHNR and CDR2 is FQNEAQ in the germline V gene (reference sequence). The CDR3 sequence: CASSRWDSGGSYEQYF. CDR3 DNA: TGTGCCAGCAGCAGGTGGGACAGCGGAGGGAGCTACGAGCAGTACTTC. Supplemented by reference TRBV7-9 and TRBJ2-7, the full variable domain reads DTGVSQNPRHKITKRGQNVTFRCDPISEHNRLYWYRQTLGQGPEFLTYFQNEAQLEKSRLLSDRFSAERPKGSFSTLEIQRTEQGDSAMYLCASSRWDSGGSYEQYFGPGTRLTVT.